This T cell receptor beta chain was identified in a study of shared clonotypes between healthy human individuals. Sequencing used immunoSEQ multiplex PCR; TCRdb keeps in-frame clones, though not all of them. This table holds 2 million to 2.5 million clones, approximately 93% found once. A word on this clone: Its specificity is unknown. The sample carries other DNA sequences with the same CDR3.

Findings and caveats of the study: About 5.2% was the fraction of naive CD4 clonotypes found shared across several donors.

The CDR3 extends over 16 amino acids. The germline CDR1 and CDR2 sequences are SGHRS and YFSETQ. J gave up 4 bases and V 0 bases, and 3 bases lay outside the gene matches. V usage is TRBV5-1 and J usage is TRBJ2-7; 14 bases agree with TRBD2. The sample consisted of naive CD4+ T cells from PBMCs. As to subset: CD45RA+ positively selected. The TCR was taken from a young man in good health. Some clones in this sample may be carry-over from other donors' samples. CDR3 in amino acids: CASSLGGTSGSYEQYF. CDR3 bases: TGCGCCAGCAGCTTGGGCGGGACTAGCGGGAGTTACGAGCAGTACTTC.